The 9 T cell receptor beta chains below were found in one sample sequenced in a study of human T cells and chemical hapten exposure. One entry per CDR3 protein results from TCRdb running MiXCR on the RACE reads. The repertoire consists of 150,000 to 200,000 distinct CDR3 sequences, with roughly 15% occurring once and the leading ten covering about 1.8%. The time point is: patch test 1, 2 weeks after DPC sensitization. Treatment denoted: therapeutic diphenylcyclopropenone sensitization with weekly scalp DPC. Specimen: whole blood, collected in connection with sensitization to the hapten diphenylcyclopropenone (DPC). Receptors were obtained from a woman aged 25 to 39 with alopecia areata. Some clones in this sample may be carry-over from other donors' samples.

This clonotype occurred a few times. The chain carries TRBV18 and TRBJ1-3; no clear D. V lost 8 bases and J 0 bases, leaving 8 bases between the germline ends. The V gene's germline CDR1 is KGHSH and CDR2 LQKENI. CDR3 length: 13 amino acids. CDR3 nucleotide sequence: TGTGCCAGCCGTCAGAGCTCTGGAAACACCATATATTTT. It is translated as CASRQSSGNTIYF.

V gene TRBV7-3 combines with J gene TRBJ2-1; 8 nucleotides agree with TRBD2. Looked up from germline, CDR1 is SGHTA and CDR2 is FQGTGA. CDR3 length: 15 amino acids. After removal of 3 bases from V and 6 bases from J, the junction contained 7 bases not matched to a gene. The CDR3 loop reads CASSFQRGSTNEQFF. The CDR3 bases are TGTGCCAGCAGCTTCCAGCGGGGGTCCACCAATGAGCAGTTCTTC.

There are a few counts of this clonotype. J is TRBJ2-1 and V is TRBV6-2 or TRBV6-3; no definite D call. CDR1 is MNHEY and CDR2 is SVGEGT in the germline V gene. The CDR3 length is 13 residues. V lost 4 bases, J lost 7 bases, and 11 bases lay in between. DNA of the CDR3: TGTGCCAGCAGTTCCCCCCTGCGGAATGAGCAGTTCTTC. The encoded protein is CASSSPLRNEQFF.

CDR3 amino acids: CASSPTGTEEDGYTF. For the CDR3, the DNA is TGTGCCAGCAGTCCCACCGGGACGGAGGAGGACGGCTACACCTTC. The rearrangement links TRBV28 to TRBJ1-2; D is perhaps TRBD1 (5 bases). V lost 5 bases and J lost 8, with 21 bases in between. Per germline, CDR1 MDHEN and CDR2 SYDVKM. The CDR3 runs to 15 residues.

The chain has TRBV11-2 and TRBJ2-1; no firm D call. CDR3 length equals 12 residues. V was cut by 7 bases and J by 5 bases, with 9 bases left in between. Germline lookup yields CDR1 SGHAT and CDR2 FQNNGV. CDR3 sequence: CASNLADNEQFF. In DNA form, the CDR3 reads TGTGCCAGCAATCTCGCAGACAATGAGCAGTTCTTC.

This clonotype was recorded a few times. The chain carries TRBV4-1 and TRBJ2-6; TRBD1 aligns across 7 bases. V lost 0 bases, J lost 0 bases, and 11 bases stayed unmatched. This CDR3 has 20 amino acids. Germline CDR1 and CDR2: MGHRA and YSYEKL. CDR3 region: CASSQDPGDRADSGANVLTF. The CDR3 coding sequence is TGCGCCAGCAGCCAAGATCCGGGCGACAGGGCGGACTCTGGGGCCAACGTCCTGACTTTC.

This chain connects TRBV4-2 to TRBJ2-1; a possible D gene is TRBD2 (6 bases). This CDR3 is built from 15 residues. V gave up 0 bases and J gave up 7 bases, with 13 bases separating them. Looked up from germline, CDR1 is LGHNA and CDR2 is YNFKEQ. This CDR3 reads CASSQEARGWNEQFF. The DNA for the CDR3 is TGTGCCAGCAGCCAAGAGGCGCGGGGCTGGAATGAGCAGTTCTTC.

This chain uses TRBV6-2 or TRBV6-3 with TRBJ2-1; the D is unclear. Trimming removed 8 bases from V and 0 bases from J, with 11 bases in between. CDR3 length: 14 residues. CDR1 is MNHEY and CDR2 is SVGEGT in the germline V gene. Written as DNA, the CDR3 is TGTGCCAGCGCGCGGCAGAGCTCCTACAATGAGCAGTTCTTC. This gives the protein CASARQSSYNEQFF.

This chain joins TRBV5-4 and TRBJ1-1; D is possibly TRBD1 (5 bases). Germline V gives CDR1 SGHNT, CDR2 YYREEE (reference sequence). The CDR3 runs to 14 residues. V was shortened by 0 bases and J by 9 bases, with 15 bases between the two germline ends. This CDR3 is CASSLDGRAGKAFF. The CDR3 DNA sequence: TGTGCCAGCAGCTTGGATGGCAGGGCGGGAAAAGCTTTCTTT.